These 19 T cell receptor beta chains came from one sample sequenced in a study of beta chain features in type 1 diabetes. Reverse transcription of all isolated RNA meant that expressed TCRB transcripts were sequenced. The repertoire was sequenced with immunoSEQ multiplex PCR; TCRdb's copy has only in-frame clones and lacks some. The table includes 140,000 or so clones, over 9.5% detected once. Sequencing used naive CD4+ T cells from blood. The receptors originated from a man younger than 30 in good health.

The genes are TRBV12-5 and TRBJ1-5; D unclear. V gave up 1 base and J gave up 4 bases, with 5 bases separating them. CDR3 length: 13 residues. Germline V gene sequence: CDR1 LGHNT, CDR2 FRNRAP. The CDR3 nucleotides are TGTGCTAGTGGTTTGGGTCAGAATCAGCCCCAGCATTTT. It is translated as CASGLGQNQPQHF.

This clone has more than one count but fewer than ten. The chain has TRBV2 and TRBJ1-2; the D is unclear. The germline V gene has CDR1 SNHLY and CDR2 FYNNEI. The CDR3 is made up of 14 amino acids. Deletions cut 3 bases from V and 8 bases from J, with 16 bases between. CDR3 loop: CASSERAASWGYTF. The CDR3 coding sequence is TGTGCCAGCAGTGAGCGGGCGGCTTCTTGGGGCTACACCTTC.

The chain uses TRBV7-8 and TRBJ1-2, with 9 bases aligning to TRBD1. There are 14 residues in the CDR3. The V gene end was trimmed by 1 base and the J gene end by 8 bases; junction bases not matched to a gene: 5. Germline CDR1 SGHVS, CDR2 FQNEAQ. CDR3 region: CASSLGTGVGGYTF. CDR3 in DNA: TGTGCCAGCAGCTTAGGGACAGGGGTGGGCGGCTACACCTTC.

This clone was counted between two and nine times. V is TRBV2 and J is TRBJ2-5; maybe TRBD2 (7 bases). The V end lost 6 bases, the J end lost 5 bases, and 13 bases lay between the germline ends. From germline, CDR1 is SNHLY and CDR2 FYNNEI. The CDR3 spans 13 residues. CDR3 in amino acids: CASRGGGRETQYF. In DNA, the CDR3 is TGTGCCAGCAGAGGCGGGGGCCGCGAGACCCAGTACTTC.

For this clone: A much larger clone sits a single nucleotide away, making a read error possible. The J gene is TRBJ2-1, the V gene TRBV4-1, with D possibly TRBD1 on 6 matching bases. The CDR3 loop spans 15 amino acids. Per germline, CDR1 MGHRA and CDR2 YSYEKL. V shed 1 base and J shed 7 bases, with 14 bases lying between them. CDR3 loop: CASSQVFGTPNEQFF. The CDR3 coding sequence is TGCGCCAGCAGCCAAGTATTCGGGACACCTAATGAGCAGTTCTTC.

This clone has more than one count but fewer than ten. V and J are TRBV18 and TRBJ2-7; TRBD1 aligns across 10 bases. Germline V gene data show CDR1 as KGHSH and CDR2 as LQKENI. The V and J ends lost 6 bases and 9 bases, in that order; junction bases with no gene match: 11. The CDR3 length is 14 residues. The CDR3 here is CASSPGDRGQGQYF. The CDR3 nucleotides read TGTGCCAGCTCCCCGGGGGACAGGGGACAGGGGCAGTACTTC.

This clone turned up a few times. The V call is TRBV30, the J call TRBJ2-2; tentatively, D is TRBD2 (5 bases). V was pared by 0 bases and J by 0 bases, with 5 bases between. Germline CDR1 reads GTSNPN; CDR2 reads SVGIG (reference sequence). The length of the CDR3 is 14 residues. CDR3 nucleotide sequence: TGTGCCTGGAGTGTGCGGGCGAACACCGGGGAGCTGTTTTTT. Its translation is CAWSVRANTGELFF. The full variable domain, completed using reference TRBV30 and TRBJ2-2, is SQTIHQWPATLVQPVGSPLSLECTVEGTSNPNLYWYRQAAGRGLQLLFYSVGIGQISSEVPQNLSASRPQDRQFILSSKKLLLSDSGFYLCAWSVRANTGELFFGEGSRLTVL.

This chain joins TRBV5-1 and TRBJ2-7; tentative D call: TRBD1 (5 bases). The ends were cut back, 7 bases at V and 7 bases at J, with 18 bases in the middle. Germline lookup yields CDR1 SGHRS and CDR2 YFSETQ. CDR3 size: 13 residues. In nucleotides, the CDR3 is TGCGCCAGCGGTAGGGGCACCCGGCGGGAGCAGTACTTC. Protein sequence: CASGRGTRREQYF.

The rearrangement links TRBV6-5 to TRBJ2-1; TRBD2 matches 7 bases. Germline assignment: CDR1 MNHEY and CDR2 SVGAGI. V was pared by 2 bases and J by 0 bases, with 1 base of the junction left unmatched. The CDR3 totals 15 residues. CDR3 nucleotides: TGTGCCAGCAGTTACCGGGAGGACTCCTACAATGAGCAGTTCTTC. Residues: CASSYREDSYNEQFF.

This clone was detected a few times. This chain uses TRBV5-1 with TRBJ2-5; a weak D match, TRBD1 (6 bases). CDR3 length equals 15 residues. Trimming took 5 bases from V and 1 from J, leaving 15 bases between them. CDR1 and CDR2 from the germline V gene are SGHRS and YFSETQ. The CDR3 loop is CASSGGGRLQETQYF. For the CDR3, the DNA is TGCGCCAGCAGTGGGGGCGGGCGGCTCCAAGAGACCCAGTACTTC.

This clone was counted only a few times. V usage is TRBV7-2 and J usage is TRBJ2-3; 10 nucleotides line up with TRBD2. The trim removed 1 base at V and 2 bases at J, leaving 3 bases unmatched. Germline V gene sequence: CDR1 SGHTA, CDR2 FQGNSA. The length of the CDR3 is 16 residues. CDR3 sequence: CASSLGAGGVTDTQYF. CDR3 nucleotide sequence: TGTGCCAGCAGCTTAGGAGCGGGGGGGGTCACAGATACGCAGTATTTT. Based on the CDR3 plus reference TRBV7-2 and TRBJ2-3, the full variable domain is GAGVSQSPSNKVTEKGKDVELRCDPISGHTALYWYRQSLGQGLEFLIYFQGNSAPDKSGLPSDRFSAERTGGSVSTLTIQRTQQEDSAVYLCASSLGAGGVTDTQYFGPGTRLTVL.

The sample holds a few counts of this clone. This chain links TRBV7-2 with TRBJ1-3; no definite D call. V lost 2 bases and J 4 bases, leaving 9 bases between the germline ends. The germline CDR1 and CDR2 sequences are SGHTA and FQGNSA. The CDR3 is 14 residues long. CDR3 protein: CASSLPGSGNTIYF. For the CDR3, the DNA is TGTGCCAGCAGCTTACCGGGGTCAGGAAACACCATATATTTT. The variable domain in full, completed from reference TRBV7-2 and TRBJ1-3, reads GAGVSQSPSNKVTEKGKDVELRCDPISGHTALYWYRQSLGQGLEFLIYFQGNSAPDKSGLPSDRFSAERTGGSVSTLTIQRTQQEDSAVYLCASSLPGSGNTIYFGEGSWLTVV.

The V gene is TRBV7-2, the J gene TRBJ1-5, with 11 nucleotides matching TRBD1. CDR1 is SGHTA and CDR2 is FQGNSA in the germline V gene. The CDR3 totals 16 residues. After removal of 5 bases from V and 4 bases from J, the junction contained 7 bases not matched to a gene. CDR3 sequence: CASSRGQGALNQPQHF. Written as DNA, the CDR3 is TGTGCCAGCAGCCGCGGACAGGGGGCTTTGAATCAGCCCCAGCATTTT.

The chain joins TRBV18 to TRBJ1-4, with D possibly being TRBD1 (5 bases). The ends were cut back, 6 bases at V and 7 bases at J, with 15 bases in the middle. Germline V gene lookup returns CDR1 KGHSH and CDR2 LQKENI. The CDR3 covers 14 residues. CDR3 sequence reads: CASSPRGSFEKLFF. The DNA of the CDR3 is TGTGCCAGCTCTCCTCGGGGGTCGTTTGAAAAACTGTTTTTT.

V and J are TRBV6-1 and TRBJ1-2; no clear D gene. Trimming shortened V by 7 bases and J by 4 bases, and 10 bases separated the two germline ends. The CDR3 runs to 12 residues. Germline CDR1 reads MNHNS; CDR2 reads SASEGT. The CDR3 spells CASTRGGYGYTF. CDR3 DNA: TGTGCCAGCACCAGAGGAGGCTATGGCTACACCTTC.

This clone was counted between two and nine times. V usage is TRBV2 and J usage is TRBJ2-2; D might be TRBD2 (6 bases). The CDR3 sequence is 14 residues long. Trimming pared 0 bases from V and 6 bases from J, leaving 8 bases between. CDR1 is SNHLY, CDR2 FYNNEI, per germline. The DNA of the CDR3 is TGTGCCAGCAGTGAAGCGGGAGGAGCCGGGGAGCTGTTTTTT. It codes for CASSEAGGAGELFF.

The V call is TRBV9, the J call TRBJ2-1; the match to TRBD1 covers 7 bases. Germline V gene sequence: CDR1 SGDLS, CDR2 YYNGEE. The V gene end was trimmed by 2 bases and the J gene end by 3 bases; junction bases not matched to a gene: 8. The CDR3 extends over 16 amino acids. The CDR3 spells CASSVEQGQFYNEQFF. DNA of the CDR3: TGTGCCAGCAGCGTGGAACAGGGACAGTTCTACAATGAGCAGTTCTTC. Using reference TRBV9 and TRBJ2-1 for the parts outside the CDR3, the full variable domain is DSGVTQTPKHLITATGQRVTLRCSPRSGDLSVYWYQQSLDQGLQFLIQYYNGEERAKGNILERFSAQQFPDLHSELNLSSLELGDSALYFCASSVEQGQFYNEQFFGPGTRLTVL.

The chain recombines TRBV6-5 with TRBJ2-7, with TRBD1 matching over 7 bases. The J segment lost 1 base and the V segment lost 6 bases, leaving 9 bases of the junction unmatched. This CDR3 is 15 amino acids long. From germline, CDR1 is MNHEY and CDR2 SVGAGI. CDR3 nucleotides: TGTGCCAGCAGACCTGGGACAGTAAGGTCCTACGAGCAGTACTTC. It is translated as CASRPGTVRSYEQYF.

The chain is built from TRBV11-1 and TRBJ2-3; 8 bases fit TRBD2. The CDR3 spans 16 residues. Germline trimming cut 5 bases from V and 0 bases from J; bases unmatched to any gene: 7. Germline values: CDR1 SGHAT, CDR2 FQDESV (reference sequence). CDR3 in amino acids: CASSPRTSSSTDTQYF. Written as DNA, the CDR3 is TGTGCCAGCAGCCCACGGACTAGCTCTAGCACAGATACGCAGTATTTT.